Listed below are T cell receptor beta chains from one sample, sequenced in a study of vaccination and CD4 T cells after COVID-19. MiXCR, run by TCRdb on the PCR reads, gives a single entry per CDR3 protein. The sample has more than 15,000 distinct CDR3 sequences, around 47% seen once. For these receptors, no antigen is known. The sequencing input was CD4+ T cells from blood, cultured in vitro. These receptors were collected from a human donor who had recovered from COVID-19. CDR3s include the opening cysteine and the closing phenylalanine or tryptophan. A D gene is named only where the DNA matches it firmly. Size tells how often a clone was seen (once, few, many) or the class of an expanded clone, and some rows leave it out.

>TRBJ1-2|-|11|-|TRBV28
CASSDQGLYTF
TGTGCCAGCAGTGACCAGGGTCTCTACACCTTC
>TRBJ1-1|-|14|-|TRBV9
CASSVGDTIGGAFF
TGTGCCAGCAGCGTAGGGGACACGATCGGGGGAGCTTTCTTT
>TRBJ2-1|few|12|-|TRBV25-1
CASTGSYNEQFF
TGTGCCAGCACTGGATCCTACAATGAGCAGTTCTTC
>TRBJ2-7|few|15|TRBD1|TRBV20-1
CSARFPGQRSYEQYF
TGCAGTGCTAGATTCCCGGGACAGAGATCATACGAGCAGTACTTC
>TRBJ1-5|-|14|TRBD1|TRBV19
CASSTDRWDQPQHF
TGTGCCAGTAGTACGGACAGGTGGGATCAGCCCCAGCATTTT
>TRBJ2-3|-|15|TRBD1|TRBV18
CASSRLQGKADTQYF
TGTGCCAGCTCACGTTTACAGGGGAAGGCAGATACGCAGTATTTT
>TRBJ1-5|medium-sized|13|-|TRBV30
CAWSVGGNQPQHF
TGTGCCTGGAGTGTAGGGGGCAATCAGCCCCAGCATTTT
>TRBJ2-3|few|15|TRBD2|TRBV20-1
CSAETTSGSLDTQYF
TGCAGTGCCGAAACGACTAGCGGGAGTTTGGATACGCAGTATTTT
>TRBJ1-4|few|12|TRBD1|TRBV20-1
CSALTGGEKLFF
TGCAGTGCTCTGACAGGGGGAGAAAAACTGTTTTTT
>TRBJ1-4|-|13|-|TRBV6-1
CASMVGGAWELFF
TGTGCCAGCATGGTGGGGGGGGCCTGGGAACTGTTTTTT
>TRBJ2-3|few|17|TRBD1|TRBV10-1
CASSEGTAAYVSDTQYF
TGCGCCAGCAGTGAGGGGACAGCGGCGTATGTTTCTGATACGCAGTATTTT
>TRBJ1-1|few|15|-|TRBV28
CASSAPQGGNTEAFF
TGTGCCAGCAGTGCCCCTCAGGGAGGGAACACTGAAGCTTTCTTT
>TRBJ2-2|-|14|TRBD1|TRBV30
CAWRDRRNTGELFF
TGTGCCTGGAGGGACAGGCGGAACACCGGGGAGCTGTTTTTT
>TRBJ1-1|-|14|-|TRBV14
CASSPQTGLTEAFF
TGTGCCAGCAGCCCCCAAACGGGCCTTACGGAAGCTTTCTTT
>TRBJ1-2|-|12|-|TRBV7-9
CASSPFPYGYTF
TGTGCCAGCAGCCCCTTTCCCTATGGCTACACCTTC
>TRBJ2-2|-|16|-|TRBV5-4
CASSSAFGGNTGELFF
TGTGCCAGCAGCTCTGCCTTTGGGGGGAACACCGGGGAGCTGTTTTTT
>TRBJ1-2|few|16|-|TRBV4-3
CASSQDLTGSSGGYTF
TGCGCCAGCAGCCAAGATTTGACAGGTTCCTCTGGGGGCTACACCTTC
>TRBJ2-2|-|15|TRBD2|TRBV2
CASRAGTSTTGELFF
TGTGCCAGCAGGGCCGGGACTAGCACCACCGGGGAGCTGTTTTTT
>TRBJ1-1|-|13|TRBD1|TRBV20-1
CSARAGGNTEAFF
TGCAGTGCTCGCGCAGGGGGGAACACTGAAGCTTTCTTT
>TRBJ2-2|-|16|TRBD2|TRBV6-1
CASSGLAGGYIGELFF
TGTGCCAGTTCAGGACTAGCGGGAGGGTATATCGGGGAGCTGTTTTTT
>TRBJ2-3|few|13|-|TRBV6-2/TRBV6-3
CASRGRNTDTQYF
TGTGCCAGCAGGGGCCGAAACACAGATACGCAGTATTTT
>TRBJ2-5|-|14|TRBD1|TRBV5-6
CASSLPGGQETQYF
TGTGCCAGCAGCTTGCCAGGGGGCCAAGAGACCCAGTACTTC
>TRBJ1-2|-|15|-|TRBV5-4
CASSLDNGQNYGYTF
TGTGCCAGCAGCTTGGACAATGGGCAGAACTATGGCTACACCTTC
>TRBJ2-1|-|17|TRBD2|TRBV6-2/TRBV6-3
CASKVPWTSESYNEQFF
TGTGCCAGCAAAGTCCCCTGGACTAGCGAATCCTACAATGAGCAGTTCTTC
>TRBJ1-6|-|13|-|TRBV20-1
CSALTQYNSPLHF
TGCAGTGCTCTGACTCAATATAATTCACCCCTCCACTTT
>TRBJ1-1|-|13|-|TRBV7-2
CASSLVRNTEAFF
TGTGCCAGCAGCTTAGTAAGGAACACTGAAGCTTTCTTT
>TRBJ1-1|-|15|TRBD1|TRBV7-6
CASSSRQGANTEAFF
TGTGCCAGCAGCTCTCGACAGGGGGCGAACACTGAAGCTTTCTTT
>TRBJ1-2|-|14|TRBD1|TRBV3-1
CASSRPTGVGGYTF
TGTGCCAGCAGCCGCCCAACAGGGGTGGGTGGCTACACCTTC
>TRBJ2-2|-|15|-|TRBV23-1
CASAGATNVTGELFF
TGCGCCAGCGCAGGGGCGACAAATGTGACCGGGGAGCTGTTTTTT
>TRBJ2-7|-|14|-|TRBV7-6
CASSRIAETYEQYF
TGTGCCAGCAGCCGGATCGCGGAGACCTACGAGCAGTACTTC
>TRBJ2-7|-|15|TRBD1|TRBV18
CASSLPGQGAYEQYF
TGTGCCAGCTCACTCCCGGGACAGGGAGCCTACGAGCAGTACTTC
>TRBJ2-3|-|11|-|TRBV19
CASSIGDTQYF
TGTGCCAGTAGTATAGGGGATACGCAGTATTTT
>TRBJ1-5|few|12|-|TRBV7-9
CASSYGREPQHF
TGTGCCAGCAGCTACGGACGGGAGCCCCAGCATTTT
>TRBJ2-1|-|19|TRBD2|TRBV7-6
CASSLELPPGGWGGNEQFF
TGTGCCAGCAGCTTAGAACTTCCCCCGGGAGGGTGGGGGGGCAATGAGCAGTTCTTC
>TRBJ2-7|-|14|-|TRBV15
CATSRLAARDEQYF
TGTGCCACCAGCAGGTTAGCGGCACGGGACGAGCAGTACTTC
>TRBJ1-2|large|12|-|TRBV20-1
CSARKGSYGYTF
TGCAGTGCTAGAAAGGGGAGTTATGGCTACACCTTC
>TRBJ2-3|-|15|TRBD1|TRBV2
CASRVMGTGRDTQYF
TGTGCCAGCAGGGTGATGGGGACAGGTCGGGATACGCAGTATTTT
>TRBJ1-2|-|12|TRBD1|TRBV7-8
CASSSGGSGYTF
TGTGCCAGCAGCTCAGGGGGGAGTGGCTACACCTTC
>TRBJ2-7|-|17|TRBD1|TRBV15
CATSRSAGDRGRYEQYF
TGTGCCACCAGCAGATCTGCGGGGGACAGGGGCCGATACGAGCAGTACTTC
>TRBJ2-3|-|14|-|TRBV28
CASSLKPQTDTQYF
TGTGCCAGCAGTTTAAAGCCTCAGACGGATACGCAGTATTTT
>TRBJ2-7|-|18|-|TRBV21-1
CASSTRRWLREGNYEQYF
TGTGCCAGCAGCACAAGGCGGTGGTTGCGGGAGGGCAACTACGAGCAGTACTTC
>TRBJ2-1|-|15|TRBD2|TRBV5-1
CASSLGTSGVNEQFF
TGCGCCAGCAGCTTGGGGACTAGCGGGGTGAATGAGCAGTTCTTC
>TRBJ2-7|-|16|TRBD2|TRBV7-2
CASSTRTSGSQLEQYF
TGTGCCAGCAGCACACGGACTAGCGGGAGTCAGCTCGAGCAGTACTTC
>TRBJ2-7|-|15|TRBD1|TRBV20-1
CSLGTTDRGTYEQYF
TGCAGCCTTGGAACGACGGACAGGGGGACCTACGAGCAGTACTTC
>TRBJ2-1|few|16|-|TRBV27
CASSSYGGTTYNEQFF
TGTGCCAGCAGTTCCTATGGCGGGACAACCTACAATGAGCAGTTCTTC
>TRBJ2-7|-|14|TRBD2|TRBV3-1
CASSRTGLVYEQYF
TGTGCCAGCAGCCGAACGGGACTAGTCTACGAGCAGTACTTC
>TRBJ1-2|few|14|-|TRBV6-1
CASKQGTGIGGYTF
TGTGCCAGCAAACAGGGCACGGGTATCGGTGGCTACACCTTC
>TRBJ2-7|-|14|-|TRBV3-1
CASSQQGLTYEQYF
TGTGCCAGCAGCCAACAGGGGCTCACTTACGAGCAGTACTTC
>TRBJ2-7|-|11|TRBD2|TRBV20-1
CSAKGTREQYF
TGCAGTGCTAAGGGGACTAGGGAGCAGTACTTC
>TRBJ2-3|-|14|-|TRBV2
CASSEGGGTDTQYF
TGTGCCAGCAGTGAAGGGGGAGGCACAGATACGCAGTATTTT
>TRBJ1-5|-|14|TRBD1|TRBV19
CASCGTGANQPQHF
TGTGCCAGTTGTGGGACAGGGGCGAATCAGCCCCAGCATTTT
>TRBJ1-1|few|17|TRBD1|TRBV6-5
CASSYLRTGDMNTEAFF
TGTGCCAGCAGTTACCTGAGGACAGGGGATATGAACACTGAAGCTTTCTTT
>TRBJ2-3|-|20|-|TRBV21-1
CASSKLGIGGPLYRTDTQYF
TGTGCCAGCAGCAAATTGGGCATCGGTGGCCCGTTATACCGCACAGATACGCAGTATTTT